This paragraph covers one TCR beta chain sequence. The antigen remains unidentified. TCRdb keeps only in-frame clones here, not all; method: immunoSEQ multiplex PCR. This sample has approximately 24,000 clones, with over 80% found just once. This sample was included in a study of lymphopenia after photon versus proton radiotherapy. General observations from the study: Post-nadir diversity loss with photons came from oligoclonal expansion, particularly CD8+ Temra cells. Photon-treated patients lost naive T cells and TCR diversity; proton-treated stayed stable.

V was pared by 2 bases and J by 0 bases, with 11 bases between. Germline-derived CDR1 and CDR2 are SGHAT and FQNNGV. The CDR3 is made up of 17 amino acids. The rearrangement joins TRBV11-2 to TRBJ1-6; D gene ambiguous. This material consisted of peripheral blood, taken from a patient treated with photon-based radiotherapy. The TCR sequence derives from a man aged 45 to 65 with gastric cancer. The CDR3 DNA reads TGTGCCAGCAGCTTACCAGGCCCGAGCTCCTATAATTCACCCCTCCACTTT. Protein: CASSLPGPSSYNSPLHF. Together with reference TRBV11-2 and TRBJ1-6, the CDR3 gives the full variable domain: EAGVAQSPRYKIIEKRQSVAFWCNPISGHATLYWYQQILGQGPKLLIQFQNNGVVDDSQLPKDRFSAERLKGVDSTLKIQPAKLEDSAVYLCASSLPGPSSYNSPLHFGNGTRLTVT.